These 8 T cell receptor beta chains came from one sample sequenced in a study of cytomegalovirus exposure and HLA in healthy donors. The study ran its PCR with 60 Vbeta and 13 Jbeta primers. The assay was immunoSEQ multiplex PCR, and TCRdb's table has in-frame clones only and misses some. This table holds 70,000 or so clones, roughly 69% found once. The material sequenced was PBMCs. These receptors all come from a woman between 50 and 59 years old in good health and CMV-seronegative.

V usage is TRBV5-6 and J usage is TRBJ2-1, with D tentatively TRBD1 (6 bases). Deletions cut 0 bases from V and 3 bases from J, with 10 bases between. Per the germline V gene, CDR1 is SGHDT and CDR2 is YYEEEE. The CDR3 is made up of 15 amino acids. The CDR3 DNA reads TGTGCCAGCAGCTTGGCAGGGGCCGACTACAATGAGCAGTTCTTC. This translates into CASSLAGADYNEQFF.

The rearrangement joins TRBV27 to TRBJ1-1; 8 nucleotides line up with TRBD1. Germline CDR1 and CDR2: MNHEY and SMNVEV (reference sequence). V was clipped by 5 bases and J by 6 bases; unmatched bases: 5. This CDR3 region has 13 residues. CDR3 bases: TGTGCCAGCAGTCTACAGGGGGGACCTGAAGCTTTCTTT. Translation gives CASSLQGGPEAFF.

CDR3 in DNA: TGCGCCAGCAGCCGACAGACTAGCGGACACCTCGGTGGCGATGAGCAGTTCTTC. Amino acids: CASSRQTSGHLGGDEQFF. The V call is TRBV4-3, the J call TRBJ2-1, with TRBD2 matching 9 bases. The germline CDR1 and CDR2 sequences are LGHNA and YSLEER. This CDR3 has 18 amino acids. V lost 4 bases and J lost 8; bases outside the gene matches: 18.

There are a few counts of this clone. The J gene is TRBJ2-1, the V gene TRBV28, with D unresolved. CDR1 and CDR2 (germline): MDHEN, SYDVKM. Trimming took 6 bases from V and 9 from J, leaving 9 bases between them. This CDR3 region has 11 residues. The CDR3: CASRILGEQFF. Here the CDR3 DNA reads TGTGCCAGCAGGATACTCGGTGAGCAGTTCTTC. The variable domain in full, completed from reference TRBV28 and TRBJ2-1, reads DVKVTQSSRYLVKRTGEKVFLECVQDMDHENMFWYRQDPGLGLRLIYFSYDVKMKEKGDIPEGYSVSREKKERFSLILESASTNQTSMYLCASRILGEQFFGPGTRLTVL.

This clone was picked up a small number of times. This chain links TRBV7-8 with TRBJ1-2; 8 bases match TRBD1. The germline V gene has CDR1 SGHVS and CDR2 FQNEAQ. The V segment lost 0 bases and the J segment 4 bases; nucleotides outside the gene matches: 10. The CDR3 runs 17 residues. The CDR3 region has the DNA TGTGCCAGCAGCTTAGCGGCAGGGGGCTTTAGTGGCTATGGCTACACCTTC. Residues: CASSLAAGGFSGYGYTF.

The rearrangement uses TRBV7-3 and TRBJ2-4; no clear D. V was cut by 5 bases and J by 11 bases, with 16 bases left in between. Germline V lookup: CDR1 SGHTA, CDR2 FQGTGA. The CDR3 extends over 13 amino acids. CDR3 sequence: CASSPPGGSVQYF. CDR3 nucleotide sequence: TGTGCCAGCAGCCCCCCCGGCGGCTCGGTTCAGTACTTC.

V usage is TRBV30 and J usage is TRBJ2-2; 9 bases are a match to TRBD2. The CDR3 spans 19 residues. The germline V gene has CDR1 GTSNPN and CDR2 SVGIG (reference sequence). V shed 3 bases, J shed 8 bases, and the junction held 22 bases outside the gene matches. This chain's CDR3 is CAWSPIKFLAGLGSGELFF. CDR3 in DNA: TGTGCCTGGAGCCCGATAAAGTTTCTAGCGGGATTAGGGAGTGGGGAGCTGTTTTTT.

J is TRBJ2-2 and V is TRBV4-3; 9 bases match TRBD1. J lost 3 bases, V lost 1 base, and 0 bases had no gene match. Germline values: CDR1 LGHNA, CDR2 YSLEER. The CDR3 totals 15 residues. CDR3 region: CASSQGTGDTGELFF. CDR3 sequence (DNA): TGCGCCAGCAGCCAAGGGACAGGGGACACCGGGGAGCTGTTTTTT.